These 15 T cell receptor beta chains were sequenced from one sample in a study of blood T cell repertoires in COVID-19 (dated by TCRdb to the early 2020s). Receptor libraries were prepared by the immunoSEQ multiplex PCR assay. TCRdb's version of the immuneACCESS table is confined to in-frame rearrangements and falls short of the full clone set. An unresolved V gene accounts for under half of the shortfall where checked; the remainder is of unknown origin. The sample yields some 180,000 clones; 85% to 90% were counted once. Together, the top ten hold less than 25% of the sample. The source material was peripheral blood. These receptors were collected from a man in his 70s with active or convalescent COVID-19.

CDR3 region: CASTGQRSTGELFF. DNA of the CDR3: TGTGCCAGCACGGGACAGCGATCCACCGGGGAGCTGTTTTTT. This chain uses TRBV2 with TRBJ2-2, with 7 bases identical to TRBD1. CDR1 and CDR2 (germline): SNHLY, FYNNEI. This CDR3 region has 14 residues. V trimming: 7 bases; J trimming: 4 bases; junction bases outside the gene matches: 6.

The chain uses TRBV20-1 and TRBJ1-1, with D perhaps TRBD1 (5 bases). Trimming took off 6 bases at V and 11 bases at J, with 16 bases between the two ends. This CDR3 is 11 amino acids long. Germline V gene data show CDR1 as DFQATT and CDR2 as SNEGSKA (reference sequence). CDR3 DNA sequence: TGCAGTGCAACAAAGGGGCAGTACGCTTTCTTT. Translated, it gives CSATKGQYAFF.

Here the CDR3 reads CASSPEVLAGEMTGELFF. The DNA for the CDR3 is TGTGCCAGCAGTCCAGAGGTTCTAGCGGGAGAGATGACCGGGGAGCTGTTTTTT. The chain links TRBV6-6 to TRBJ2-2, with 10 nucleotides matching TRBD2. The CDR3 extends over 18 amino acids. Germline CDR1 and CDR2: MNHNY and SVGAGI (reference sequence). After removal of 5 bases from V and 5 bases from J, the junction contained 14 bases not matched to a gene.

This rearrangement joins TRBV5-1 to TRBJ2-5, with TRBD1 matching over 8 bases. The CDR3 has 13 amino acids. Germline lookup yields CDR1 SGHRS and CDR2 YFSETQ. Losses at the gene ends were 5 bases for V and 5 bases for J; bases not matched to a gene: 5. The CDR3 region has the DNA TGCGCCAGCAGAACAGGGGGACAGGAGACCCAGTACTTC. It translates to CASRTGGQETQYF. The full variable domain, with the rest looked up from reference TRBV5-1 and TRBJ2-5, is KAGVTQTPRYLIKTRGQQVTLSCSPISGHRSVSWYQQTPGQGLQFLFEYFSETQRNKGNFPGRFSGRQFSNSRSEMNVSTLELGDSALYLCASRTGGQETQYFGPGTRLLVL.

The rearrangement links TRBV18 to TRBJ1-1; possibly TRBD1 for D (6 bases). This CDR3 region has 15 residues. V lost 2 bases and J lost 0, with 10 bases in between. Germline loops: CDR1 KGHSH, CDR2 LQKENI. The CDR3 sequence is CASSPVAGVNTEAFF. In nucleotides, the CDR3 is TGTGCCAGCTCACCAGTCGCAGGGGTGAACACTGAAGCTTTCTTT.

The chain links TRBV5-4 to TRBJ2-1, with 9 bases fitting TRBD2. The CDR3 has 15 amino acids. Germline V CDR1 and CDR2: SGHNT, YYREEE (reference sequence). V gave up 0 bases and J gave up 5 bases; unmatched junction bases: 3. This CDR3 reads CASSLGSGSHNEQFF. The CDR3 DNA sequence: TGTGCCAGCAGCTTGGGTAGCGGGAGCCACAATGAGCAGTTCTTC.

The J gene is TRBJ2-1, the V gene TRBV18, with 7 bases identical to TRBD1. Per the germline V gene, CDR1 is KGHSH and CDR2 is LQKENI. V shed 2 bases, J shed 2 bases, and the junction held 12 bases outside the gene matches. This CDR3 has 18 amino acids. Written as DNA, the CDR3 is TGTGCCAGCTCACCAATGGAAAGGGGGCTTTCTACCTACAATGAGCAGTTCTTC. Protein product: CASSPMERGLSTYNEQFF.

The chain combines TRBV5-1 with TRBJ1-4; 9 nucleotides line up with TRBD1. Germline V gene data show CDR1 as SGHRS and CDR2 as YFSETQ. The CDR3 has 14 residues. Unmatched junction bases numbered 6, after V lost 5 bases and J lost 7 bases. The CDR3 spells CASRRDRAGEKLFF. The CDR3 DNA reads as TGCGCCAGCAGGAGGGACAGGGCCGGTGAAAAACTGTTTTTT.

This clone was counted at least ten times. The chain employs TRBV4-3 and TRBJ1-5; D gene ambiguous. The CDR3 consists of 15 residues. Trimming shortened V by 0 bases and J by 2 bases, and 8 bases separated the two germline ends. Per germline, CDR1 LGHNA and CDR2 YSLEER. DNA for the CDR3: TGCGCCAGCAGCCAAGAGGTAACGGGCAATCAGCCCCAGCATTTT. Its translation is CASSQEVTGNQPQHF.

The rearrangement uses TRBV19 and TRBJ2-1; 7 bases map to TRBD2. Germline trimming cut 6 bases from V and 7 bases from J; bases unmatched to any gene: 12. The length of the CDR3 is 15 residues. Germline V gives CDR1 LNHDA, CDR2 SQIVND (reference sequence). This CDR3 reads CASRSPKRDGNEQFF. The CDR3, as DNA: TGTGCCAGTAGATCTCCCAAGCGGGACGGGAATGAGCAGTTCTTC. The full variable domain, completed using reference TRBV19 and TRBJ2-1, is DGGITQSPKYLFRKEGQNVTLSCEQNLNHDAMYWYRQDPGQGLRLIYYSQIVNDFQKGDIAEGYSVSREKKESFPLTVTSAQKNPTAFYLCASRSPKRDGNEQFFGPGTRLTVL.

The chain combines TRBV6-2 or TRBV6-3 with TRBJ1-1; D unclear. Germline values: CDR1 MNHEY, CDR2 SVGEGT. The ends were cut back, 6 bases at V and 1 base at J, with 12 bases in the middle. The CDR3 totals 14 residues. The CDR3 loop is CASSLPGSNTEAFF. For the CDR3, the DNA is TGTGCCAGCAGCCTACCCGGGTCGAACACTGAAGCTTTCTTT.

A single count supports this clone. The J gene is TRBJ1-5, the V gene TRBV11-2; maybe TRBD1 (5 bases). V was trimmed by 5 bases and J by 7 bases, leaving 12 bases between them. Germline CDR1 reads SGHAT; CDR2 reads FQNNGV. The CDR3 runs to 13 residues. The CDR3 DNA is TGTGCCAGCAGCGCGACAGTATCACAGCCCCAGCATTTT. It encodes CASSATVSQPQHF.

V gene TRBV6-2 or TRBV6-3 combines with J gene TRBJ2-6; D is unresolved. Trimming shortened V by 2 bases and J by 0 bases, and 14 bases separated the two germline ends. Germline V gives CDR1 MNHEY, CDR2 SVGEGT. This CDR3 is 18 amino acids long. CDR3 bases: TGTGCCAGCAGTTACCAGTCAGAAAAAATCTCTGGGGCCAACGTCCTGACTTTC. The encoded protein is CASSYQSEKISGANVLTF.

This clone was detected once. V usage is TRBV6-2 or TRBV6-3 and J usage is TRBJ1-5; D perhaps matches TRBD1 (6 bases). Deletions cut 4 bases from V and 5 bases from J, with 9 bases between. CDR1 is MNHEY and CDR2 is SVGEGT in the germline V gene. The CDR3 runs 13 residues. CDR3 nucleotide sequence: TGTGCCAGCAGTTTTCAGGGGTATCAGCCCCAGCATTTT. Its protein is CASSFQGYQPQHF.

This clone was detected once. The V gene is TRBV5-5, the J gene TRBJ1-2; tentatively, D is TRBD1 (6 bases). Germline CDR1 is SGHKS and CDR2 is YYEKEE (reference sequence). The CDR3 covers 15 residues. The germline V and J ends were trimmed by 1 base and 8 bases, with 18 bases remaining between them. CDR3 nucleotide sequence: TGTGCCAGCAGCTTGAGTCAGGGGTTAAGTGGGGGCTACACCTTC. It codes for CASSLSQGLSGGYTF.